Presented here are 32 T cell receptor beta chains from one specimen sequenced in a study of cytotoxic CD8 clonotypes in ibrutinib-treated CLL. TCRdb keeps only in-frame clones here, not all; method: immunoSEQ multiplex PCR. The data hold 15,000 to 20,000 clones, with roughly 80% observed a single time. The sequencing used PBMCs, collected before ibrutinib treatment. The receptors here all came from a human donor with chronic lymphocytic leukemia.

The CDR3 protein is CASSGGDTGELFF. CDR3 sequence (DNA): TGTGCCAGTAGTGGGGGGGACACCGGGGAGCTGTTTTTT. The genes are TRBV19 and TRBJ2-2; 7 bases fit TRBD2. The junction had 0 bases not matched to a gene; V was cut back by 5 bases and J by 3 bases. The CDR3 length is 13 residues. CDR1 is LNHDA, CDR2 SQIVND, per germline (reference sequence).

This clone was recorded a few times. This chain uses TRBV5-6 with TRBJ2-3, with a possible D match to TRBD1 (6 bases). Between the trimmed V and J ends, which lost 4 bases and 0 bases, there was a span of 15 bases. CDR1 SGHDT and CDR2 YYEEEE come from the germline V gene. There are 16 residues in the CDR3. CDR3 region: CASSRPDRRSTDTQYF. The CDR3 nucleotides are TGTGCCAGCAGCCGACCGGACAGAAGAAGCACAGATACGCAGTATTTT.

This rearrangement joins TRBV19 to TRBJ1-2; 7 positions agree with TRBD1. Germline V CDR1 and CDR2: LNHDA, SQIVND (reference sequence). Germline trimming cut 7 bases from V and 0 bases from J; bases unmatched to any gene: 8. CDR3 length: 15 amino acids. DNA for the CDR3: TGTGCCAGTAAGGACGACAGGGAAGCTAACTATGGCTACACCTTC. Protein sequence: CASKDDREANYGYTF.

This clone has a handful of counts. The genes are TRBV7-9 and TRBJ2-1, with a tentative D call TRBD2 (5 bases). CDR1 and CDR2 from the germline V gene are SEHNR and FQNEAQ (reference sequence). Trimming took off 5 bases at V and 3 bases at J, with 17 bases between the two ends. The CDR3 runs to 16 residues. CDR3 residues: CASSGERDRDYNEQFF. The CDR3, as DNA: TGTGCCAGCAGCGGAGAGAGGGATAGGGACTACAATGAGCAGTTCTTC. The complete variable domain, with remaining parts taken from reference TRBV7-9 and TRBJ2-1, reads DTGVSQNPRHKITKRGQNVTFRCDPISEHNRLYWYRQTLGQGPEFLTYFQNEAQLEKSRLLSDRFSAERPKGSFSTLEIQRTEQGDSAMYLCASSGERDRDYNEQFFGPGTRLTVL.

The gene calls are TRBV5-6 and TRBJ2-5; D is possibly TRBD2 (5 bases). Trimming left V 1 base short and J 5 bases short, with 9 bases between. Germline V gene lookup returns CDR1 SGHDT and CDR2 YYEEEE. CDR3 size: 13 residues. CDR3 sequence reads: CASSLKRWETQYF. In DNA form, the CDR3 reads TGTGCCAGCAGCTTGAAGCGGTGGGAGACCCAGTACTTC.

The CDR3 DNA reads as TGTGCCAGCAGAGATTATAATGAAAAACTGTTTTTT. Its protein product is CASRDYNEKLFF. The chain employs TRBV2 and TRBJ1-4; D remains ambiguous. Per germline, CDR1 SNHLY and CDR2 FYNNEI. This CDR3 region has 12 residues. Deletions cut 6 bases from V and 4 bases from J, with 6 bases between. Together with reference TRBV2 and TRBJ1-4, the CDR3 gives the full variable domain: EPEVTQTPSHQVTQMGQEVILRCVPISNHLYFYWYRQILGQKVEFLVSFYNNEISEKSEIFDDQFSVERPDGSNFTLKIRSTKLEDSAMYFCASRDYNEKLFFGSGTQLSVL.

This chain links TRBV5-4 with TRBJ2-3; D is unclear. V lost 1 base to trimming and J lost 0 bases, with 9 bases between them. This CDR3 has 15 amino acids. The germline gives CDR1 SGHNT, CDR2 YYREEE (reference sequence). The CDR3 sequence is CASSLQLASTDTQYF. CDR3 DNA sequence: TGTGCCAGCAGCTTGCAATTAGCAAGCACAGATACGCAGTATTTT.

This clone was seen only once. J is TRBJ2-7 and V is TRBV4-3; 7 bases agree with TRBD1. The trim removed 0 bases at V and 3 bases at J, leaving 5 bases unmatched. This CDR3 spans 15 amino acids. Germline CDR1 and CDR2: LGHNA and YSLEER. This CDR3 is CASSQDRAGGYEQYF. The DNA of the CDR3 is TGCGCCAGCAGCCAAGATCGGGCAGGGGGCTACGAGCAGTACTTC.

This chain links TRBV18 with TRBJ1-3; TRBD1 matches 12 bases. V dropped 3 bases and J dropped 2; count of bases not matched to a gene: 5. Per germline, CDR1 KGHSH and CDR2 LQKENI. This CDR3 has 17 residues. Here the CDR3 DNA reads TGTGCCAGCTCACCGTCGGGACAGGGGGCGGCTGGAAACACCATATATTTT. Translation gives CASSPSGQGAAGNTIYF.

The chain employs TRBV28 and TRBJ1-4; unclear D gene. V was trimmed by 6 bases and J by 6 bases, leaving 14 bases between them. The germline V gene has CDR1 MDHEN and CDR2 SYDVKM. The CDR3 extends over 14 amino acids. In DNA, the CDR3 is TGTGCCAGCAGCCCCGGGTCCCTGGATGAAAAACTGTTTTTT. This gives the protein CASSPGSLDEKLFF.

The chain combines TRBV15 with TRBJ2-3; 9 nucleotides align to TRBD2. CDR3 length: 15 amino acids. V was pared by 4 bases and J by 2 bases, with 4 bases of the junction left unmatched. Germline V gene sequence: CDR1 LNHNV, CDR2 YYDKDF (reference sequence). Here the CDR3 DNA reads TGTGCCACCAGCATCGGCGGGGGGGCCACAGATACGCAGTATTTT. Its translation: CATSIGGGATDTQYF.

This clone is categorized as medium-sized (0.01 to 0.1%). The chain has TRBV4-3 and TRBJ2-1, with D possibly being TRBD2 (5 bases). This CDR3 region has 15 residues. In germline, CDR1 is LGHNA, CDR2 YSLEER. V was pared by 1 base and J by 6 bases, with 13 bases between. The CDR3 reads CASSQVASNVNEQFF. Written as DNA, the CDR3 is TGCGCCAGCAGCCAAGTTGCTAGCAACGTCAATGAGCAGTTCTTC.

This clone appeared a few times. The chain is built from TRBV11-2 and TRBJ1-6; D unresolved. V lost 0 bases to trimming and J lost 0 bases, with 6 bases between them. The CDR3 runs to 16 residues. Germline V gene sequence: CDR1 SGHAT, CDR2 FQNNGV. CDR3 sequence reads: CASSLDRSSYNSPLHF. Written as DNA, the CDR3 is TGTGCCAGCAGCTTAGACAGGAGCTCCTATAATTCACCCCTCCACTTT.

This chain joins TRBV6-6 and TRBJ2-7; the D gene is possibly TRBD2 (6 bases). The V gene lost 4 bases and the J gene lost 2 bases, with 12 bases spanning the gap. CDR1 MNHNY and CDR2 SVGAGI come from the germline V gene (reference sequence). The CDR3 covers 14 residues. This CDR3 is CASSSGTSPYEQYF. CDR3 nucleotides: TGTGCCAGCAGTTCGGGGACTTCCCCCTACGAGCAGTACTTC.

The DNA of the CDR3 is TGTGCCTGGAGTCCGTGGGGGGCGCTTCAAGAGACCCAGTACTTC. This codes for CAWSPWGALQETQYF. The rearrangement uses TRBV30 and TRBJ2-5; D possibly uses TRBD1 or TRBD2 (6 bases each). This CDR3 has 15 amino acids. Trimming shortened V by 2 bases and J by 2 bases, and 15 bases separated the two germline ends. CDR1 and CDR2 from the germline V gene are GTSNPN and SVGIG (reference sequence).

The V call is TRBV28, the J call TRBJ2-3, with D unclear. Trimming shortened V by 6 bases and J by 1 base, and 17 bases separated the two germline ends. Germline CDR1 is MDHEN and CDR2 is SYDVKM. This CDR3 contains 16 residues. CDR3 amino acids: CASRERRIIRTDTQYF. Here the CDR3 DNA reads TGTGCCAGCAGAGAAAGACGCATCATCCGCACAGATACGCAGTATTTT.

This chain connects TRBV7-2 to TRBJ1-1; D is unresolved. The CDR3 sequence is 14 residues long. V shed 5 bases and J shed 2 bases, with 12 bases lying between them. Germline CDR1 and CDR2: SGHTA and FQGNSA. Here the CDR3 reads CASSPGSFNTEAFF. The CDR3, as DNA: TGTGCCAGCAGCCCTGGGAGCTTCAACACTGAAGCTTTCTTT.

This chain links TRBV19 with TRBJ2-5; 7 bases match TRBD2. Germline CDR1 and CDR2: LNHDA and SQIVND (reference sequence). J lost 0 bases, V lost 2 bases, and 0 bases had no gene match. CDR3 length equals 14 residues. CDR3 protein: CASSILADQETQYF. In nucleotides, the CDR3 is TGTGCCAGTAGTATACTAGCGGACCAAGAGACCCAGTACTTC. The whole variable domain, filled in from reference TRBV19 and TRBJ2-5, reads DGGITQSPKYLFRKEGQNVTLSCEQNLNHDAMYWYRQDPGQGLRLIYYSQIVNDFQKGDIAEGYSVSREKKESFPLTVTSAQKNPTAFYLCASSILADQETQYFGPGTRLLVL.

This rearrangement joins TRBV19 to TRBJ1-1; no clear D gene. V was pared by 5 bases and J by 1 base, with 8 bases between. The CDR3 contains 13 residues. Germline CDR1 and CDR2: LNHDA and SQIVND (reference sequence). For the CDR3, the DNA is TGTGCCAGTAGTTTGGTAGGGAACACTGAAGCTTTCTTT. This sequence encodes CASSLVGNTEAFF.

The chain uses TRBV6-1 and TRBJ2-7; no firm D call. Trimming took 1 base from V and 7 from J, leaving 11 bases between them. The germline V gene has CDR1 MNHNS and CDR2 SASEGT. This CDR3 is built from 13 residues. The CDR3 nucleotides read TGTGCCAGCAGTGAAGGTACAAGGTTGGAGCAGTACTTC. This sequence encodes CASSEGTRLEQYF.

This chain joins TRBV5-5 and TRBJ2-7, with a tentative D call TRBD2 (6 bases). The CDR3 is 13 residues long. Per germline, CDR1 SGHKS and CDR2 YYEKEE (reference sequence). V dropped 4 bases and J dropped 5 bases, with 13 bases sitting between them. The DNA for the CDR3 is TGTGCCAGCAGCCCCGGGACTCTTAACGAGCAGTACTTC. This codes for CASSPGTLNEQYF.

The CDR3 bases are TGTGCCAGCAGCTCCACAGGGGGTACTCAGCCCCAGCATTTT. This encodes CASSSTGGTQPQHF. V and J are TRBV7-9 and TRBJ1-5, with 8 bases lining up with TRBD1. J lost 6 bases, V lost 4 bases, and 5 bases had no gene match. The CDR3 has 14 amino acids. The germline V gene encodes CDR1 SEHNR and CDR2 FQNEAQ (reference sequence). Full variable domain (missing parts from reference TRBV7-9 and TRBJ1-5): DTGVSQNPRHKITKRGQNVTFRCDPISEHNRLYWYRQTLGQGPEFLTYFQNEAQLEKSRLLSDRFSAERPKGSFSTLEIQRTEQGDSAMYLCASSSTGGTQPQHFGDGTRLSIL.

This chain links TRBV5-6 with TRBJ2-7, with TRBD1 matching 10 bases. The V and J ends lost 0 bases and 4 bases, in that order; junction bases with no gene match: 4. Germline loops: CDR1 SGHDT, CDR2 YYEEEE. The CDR3 loop spans 15 amino acids. The CDR3 sequence: CASSLAGQGLYEQYF. In nucleotides, the CDR3 is TGTGCCAGCAGCTTGGCGGGACAGGGGTTATACGAGCAGTACTTC.

This chain joins TRBV19 and TRBJ2-5; 7 bases are a match to TRBD2. Per the germline V gene, CDR1 is LNHDA and CDR2 is SQIVND (reference sequence). The V gene end was trimmed by 6 bases and the J gene end by 1 base; junction bases not matched to a gene: 2. The CDR3 loop spans 13 amino acids. The CDR3 is CASRGGAQETQYF. In DNA, the CDR3 is TGTGCCAGTAGGGGAGGGGCCCAAGAGACCCAGTACTTC.

This clone was observed a handful of times. The V call is TRBV30, the J call TRBJ2-5; D is undetermined. The CDR3 loop spans 15 amino acids. V shed 1 base and J shed 0 bases, with 12 bases lying between them. Germline CDR1 and CDR2: GTSNPN and SVGIG (reference sequence). CDR3 loop: CAWSGSQSYQETQYF. CDR3 DNA sequence: TGTGCCTGGAGTGGATCGCAGTCATACCAAGAGACCCAGTACTTC.

The rearrangement joins TRBV5-1 to TRBJ1-1; D ambiguous. The CDR3 spans 13 residues. Germline loops: CDR1 SGHRS, CDR2 YFSETQ. V shed 0 bases and J shed 3 bases, with 6 bases lying between them. The CDR3 spells CASSLVGDTEAFF. The CDR3, as DNA: TGCGCCAGCAGCTTGGTAGGTGACACTGAAGCTTTCTTT.

This clone was counted between two and nine times. The chain employs TRBV9 and TRBJ1-2, with D perhaps TRBD1 (5 bases). This CDR3 is 15 amino acids long. Trimming took off 3 bases at V and 4 bases at J, with 16 bases between the two ends. CDR1 is SGDLS, CDR2 YYNGEE, per germline. In DNA, the CDR3 is TGTGCCAGCAGCGCCGACCCAGGGACCCCCTATGGCTACACCTTC. This gives the protein CASSADPGTPYGYTF.

The chain uses TRBV19 and TRBJ1-5; TRBD1 agrees at 8 bases. V lost 8 bases, J lost 3 bases, and 6 bases stayed unmatched. The CDR3 is 14 residues long. Germline lookup yields CDR1 LNHDA and CDR2 SQIVND (reference sequence). The CDR3 here is CASYTGGINQPQHF. The CDR3 DNA reads TGTGCCAGTTATACAGGGGGTATCAATCAGCCCCAGCATTTT.

This clone was detected only a few times. The gene calls are TRBV7-8 and TRBJ1-1; 7 nucleotides agree with TRBD1. The CDR3 runs 19 residues. V lost 7 bases, J lost 1 base, and 21 bases stayed unmatched. The germline gives CDR1 SGHVS, CDR2 FQNEAQ. CDR3 residues: CASINGGRGRKAGNTEAFF. CDR3 nucleotides: TGTGCCAGCATTAATGGAGGAAGGGGGCGTAAGGCTGGGAACACTGAAGCTTTCTTT.

The rearrangement joins TRBV27 to TRBJ2-3, with 9 bases identical to TRBD2. Germline V gene lookup returns CDR1 MNHEY and CDR2 SMNVEV (reference sequence). This CDR3 region has 14 residues. V gave up 4 bases and J gave up 7 bases; unmatched junction bases: 6. CDR3 sequence reads: CASSSLAGTNTQYF. In nucleotides, the CDR3 is TGTGCCAGCAGTTCGCTAGCGGGGACAAATACGCAGTATTTT.

The chain uses TRBV6-5 and TRBJ2-1; D may be TRBD1 or TRBD2 (6 bases each). Germline values: CDR1 MNHEY, CDR2 SVGAGI. The CDR3 is 16 amino acids. V was clipped by 1 base and J by 4 bases, with 14 bases between them. CDR3 amino acids: CASSYFGGGTYNEQFF. The CDR3 DNA sequence: TGTGCCAGCAGTTACTTCGGAGGGGGGACGTACAATGAGCAGTTCTTC.

This clone was seen more than once but under ten times. V gene TRBV4-3 combines with J gene TRBJ1-6; tentatively, D is TRBD1 (5 bases). The CDR3 is made up of 14 amino acids. CDR1 is LGHNA, CDR2 YSLEER, per germline. The V gene lost 0 bases and the J gene lost 13 bases, with 13 bases spanning the gap. The CDR3 DNA reads as TGCGCCAGCAGCCAAGATCTTGAGTGGGGGCCCCTCCACTTT. Protein: CASSQDLEWGPLHF.